This TCR beta chain was recorded in a study of T cell repertoires in ileal Crohn's disease. The sample's time point: neoterminal ileum biopsy at postoperative endoscopy, about 6 months after surgery. Measured with immunoSEQ multiplex PCR; TCRdb has only the in-frame clones, and not every one. The sample lists 9,500 to 15,000 clones; 82% were seen once. Findings and limits, study-wide: Compared with non-smokers, active smokers at surgery showed more clonal expansions.

V lost 6 bases and J lost 5; bases outside the gene matches: 8. From germline, CDR1 is LNHDA and CDR2 SQIVND (reference sequence). CDR3 length: 14 amino acids. Comment on this clone: Its antigen remains unidentified.

The genes are TRBV19 and TRBJ2-5, with TRBD2 matching over 8 bases. Sequenced material: ileal tissue. The receptor was derived from an adult with Crohn's disease. This CDR3 reads CASRQAGAGETQYF. CDR3 bases: TGTGCCAGTAGACAAGCGGGGGCGGGGGAGACCCAGTACTTC. The full variable domain, in which reference TRBV19 and TRBJ2-5 provide the parts outside the CDR3, is DGGITQSPKYLFRKEGQNVTLSCEQNLNHDAMYWYRQDPGQGLRLIYYSQIVNDFQKGDIAEGYSVSREKKESFPLTVTSAQKNPTAFYLCASRQAGAGETQYFGPGTRLLVL.